This T cell receptor beta chain originates from a study of cytomegalovirus exposure and HLA in healthy donors. Study overall: The same platform as the approximately 660 first-cohort repertoires was used for the 110 or so validation repertoires, a later analysis reported.

The table came from immunoSEQ multiplex PCR; TCRdb's copy has only in-frame clones and leaves some out. The sample holds about 160,000 clones, 70% to 90% seen once. Study-wide results and limits: According to a subsequent analysis, TCR clusters identified in the first cohort showed a tendency to co-occur across the roughly 110 validation repertoires.

As concerns this clone: Its target is not known.

The length of the CDR3 is 13 residues. Trimming removed 5 bases at V and 6 bases at J, with 13 bases between. Per germline, CDR1 PRHDT and CDR2 FYEKMQ (reference sequence). Material for sequencing was PBMCs. The TCR originated in a woman aged 18-29 years in good health and CMV-seronegative. This chain joins TRBV13 and TRBJ1-1; possibly TRBD1 for D (6 bases). CDR3 protein: CASSLTGNSEAFF. The CDR3 region has the DNA TGTGCCAGCAGCCTCACAGGGAATTCTGAAGCTTTCTTT.